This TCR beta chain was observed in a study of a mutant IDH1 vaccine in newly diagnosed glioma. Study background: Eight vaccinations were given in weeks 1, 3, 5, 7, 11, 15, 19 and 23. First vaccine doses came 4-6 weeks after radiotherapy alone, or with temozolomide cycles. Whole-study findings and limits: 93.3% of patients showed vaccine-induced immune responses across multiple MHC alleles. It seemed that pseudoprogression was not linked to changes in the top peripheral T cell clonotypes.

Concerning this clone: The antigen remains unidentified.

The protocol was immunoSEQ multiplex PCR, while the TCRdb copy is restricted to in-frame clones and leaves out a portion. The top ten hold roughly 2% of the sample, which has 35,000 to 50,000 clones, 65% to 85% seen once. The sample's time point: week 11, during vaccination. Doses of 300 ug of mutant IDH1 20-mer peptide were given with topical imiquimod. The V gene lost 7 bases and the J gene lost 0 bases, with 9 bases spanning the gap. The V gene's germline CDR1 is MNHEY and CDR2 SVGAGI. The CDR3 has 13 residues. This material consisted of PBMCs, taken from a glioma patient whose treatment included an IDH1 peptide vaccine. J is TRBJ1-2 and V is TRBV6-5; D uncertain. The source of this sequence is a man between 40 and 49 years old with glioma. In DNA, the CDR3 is TGTGCCAGCATCGGGCGGTCTAACTATGGCTACACCTTC. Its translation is CASIGRSNYGYTF.